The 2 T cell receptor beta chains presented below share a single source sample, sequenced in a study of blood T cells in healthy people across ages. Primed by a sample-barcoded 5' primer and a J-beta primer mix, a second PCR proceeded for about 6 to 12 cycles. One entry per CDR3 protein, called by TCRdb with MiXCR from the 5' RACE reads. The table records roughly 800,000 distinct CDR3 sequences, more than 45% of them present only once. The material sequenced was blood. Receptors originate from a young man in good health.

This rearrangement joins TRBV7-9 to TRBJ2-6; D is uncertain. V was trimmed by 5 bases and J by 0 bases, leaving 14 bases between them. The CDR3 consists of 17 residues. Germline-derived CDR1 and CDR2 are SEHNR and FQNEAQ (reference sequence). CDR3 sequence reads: CASSPPLLLSGANVLTF. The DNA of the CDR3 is TGTGCCAGCAGCCCTCCGCTATTACTCTCTGGGGCCAACGTCCTGACTTTC.

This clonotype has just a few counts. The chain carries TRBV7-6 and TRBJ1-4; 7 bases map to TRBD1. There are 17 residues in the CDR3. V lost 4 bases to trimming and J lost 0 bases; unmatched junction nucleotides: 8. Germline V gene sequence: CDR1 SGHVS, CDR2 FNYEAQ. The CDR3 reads CASSSRTGSATNEKLFF. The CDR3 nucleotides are TGTGCCAGCAGCTCCCGGACAGGAAGTGCAACTAATGAAAAACTGTTTTTT. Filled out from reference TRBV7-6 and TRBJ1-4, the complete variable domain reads GAGVSQSPRYKVTKRGQDVALRCDPISGHVSLYWYRQALGQGPEFLTYFNYEAQQDKSGLPNDRFSAERPEGSISTLTIQRTEQRDSAMYRCASSSRTGSATNEKLFFGSGTQLSVL.